Below, one T cell receptor beta chain is given with its context. Its antigen remains unidentified. Each TCR beta cDNA library carried unique molecular identifiers. Roughly 500,000 cDNA molecules came from around 1 to 9.1 million T cells. TCRdb processed the PCR reads anew with MiXCR; each CDR3 protein has one entry. The sample shows about 540,000 distinct CDR3 sequences, about a third of them seen only once. The data derive from a study of post-analysis software for immune sequencing data. This CDR3 spans 14 amino acids. Germline assignment: CDR1 SGHRS and CDR2 YFSETQ. V lost 0 bases to trimming and J lost 3 bases, with 9 bases between them. Points from the study as a whole: Elevated frequency relative to controls characterized roughly 5 TRBV segments in patients, TRBV5-6, TRBV5-1 and TRBV20-1 among them.

This chain joins TRBV5-1 and TRBJ2-5; D unresolved. This TCR derives from a girl aged 2 to 17 with multiple sclerosis. The material sequenced was blood. The CDR3 region is CASSLGAVEETQYF. The CDR3 DNA follows: TGCGCCAGCAGCTTGGGGGCAGTAGAAGAGACCCAGTACTTC. Using reference TRBV5-1 and TRBJ2-5 for the parts outside the CDR3, the full variable domain is KAGVTQTPRYLIKTRGQQVTLSCSPISGHRSVSWYQQTPGQGLQFLFEYFSETQRNKGNFPGRFSGRQFSNSRSEMNVSTLELGDSALYLCASSLGAVEETQYFGPGTRLLVL.